This T cell receptor (beta chain) comes out of a study of blood T cell repertoires in COVID-19. This clone was detected only a few times. Under the authors' procedure: From reference gene primer amplification, estimates of nucleated cell counts were derived. Sequenced by immunoSEQ multiplex PCR; TCRdb stores in-frame clones only, minus some. That table furnishes V, J and clone size, whereas the DNA furnished D and trimming. The sample carries some 74,000 clones, approximately 81% recorded once. There are 12 residues in the CDR3. Trimming took off 0 bases at V and 7 bases at J, with 10 bases between the two ends. Germline V lookup: CDR1 GTSNPN, CDR2 SVGIG (reference sequence).

What was sequenced was peripheral blood. This chain connects TRBV30 to TRBJ2-7, with D uncertain. The receptor was isolated from a woman of 80 years or more with active or convalescent COVID-19. The CDR3 nucleotides are TGTGCCTGGAGTGTCAGTACGCAAGAGCAGTACTTC. It codes for CAWSVSTQEQYF.